The 27 T cell receptor beta chains below were found in one sample sequenced in a study of siplizumab effects on memory and regulatory T cells. Method: immunoSEQ multiplex PCR; TCRdb's copy keeps in-frame clones and lacks some. The sample shows about 100,000 clones, more than 90% of them seen only once. The specimen was CD4+ T cells sorted from blood. Source of these receptors: a human donor in good health.

J is TRBJ2-5 and V is TRBV11-1, with 9 bases aligning to TRBD2. Germline trimming cut 3 bases from V and 5 bases from J; bases unmatched to any gene: 10. The CDR3 runs to 16 residues. Germline lookup yields CDR1 SGHAT and CDR2 FQDESV (reference sequence). The CDR3 here is CASSLGLAGSGETQYF. In nucleotides, the CDR3 is TGTGCCAGCAGCTTGGGCCTAGCGGGGAGTGGTGAGACCCAGTACTTC.

This chain joins TRBV5-1 and TRBJ1-6; weak D call: TRBD1 (6 bases). Germline CDR1 is SGHRS and CDR2 is YFSETQ. The CDR3 has 19 amino acids. V was pared by 1 base and J by 4 bases, with 21 bases between. The CDR3 DNA is TGCGCCAGCAGCTTGACTCTAGGAATATCGGACAGTTATAATTCACCCCTCCACTTT. Its protein product is CASSLTLGISDSYNSPLHF. The full variable domain, rest sourced from reference TRBV5-1 and TRBJ1-6, is KAGVTQTPRYLIKTRGQQVTLSCSPISGHRSVSWYQQTPGQGLQFLFEYFSETQRNKGNFPGRFSGRQFSNSRSEMNVSTLELGDSALYLCASSLTLGISDSYNSPLHFGNGTRLTVT.

V is TRBV7-7 and J is TRBJ1-2, with 9 bases aligning to TRBD1. The CDR3 spans 19 residues. Trimming cost V 1 base and J 0 bases; bases outside gene matches: 12. Looked up from germline, CDR1 is SSHAT and CDR2 is FNYEAQ (reference sequence). The CDR3 loop is CASSLVGTGTRGPNYGYTF. The CDR3 coding sequence is TGTGCCAGCAGCTTAGTCGGGACAGGGACAAGAGGGCCTAACTATGGCTACACCTTC.

This chain links TRBV5-1 with TRBJ2-3, with 9 bases identical to TRBD2. CDR3 length: 14 residues. Trimming at V came to 4 bases and at J to 4 bases, leaving 4 bases not matched to a gene. In germline, CDR1 is SGHRS, CDR2 YFSETQ. The CDR3 DNA is TGCGCCAGCAGCAGGGCGGGGGGGCCAGATACGCAGTATTTT. It encodes CASSRAGGPDTQYF.

The V gene is TRBV28, the J gene TRBJ2-7, with D possibly TRBD2 on 6 matching bases. The CDR3 contains 11 residues. Trimming shortened V by 5 bases and J by 12 bases, and 14 bases separated the two germline ends. Looked up from germline, CDR1 is MDHEN and CDR2 is SYDVKM. CDR3 bases: TGTGCCAGCAGTAGAGGGACTGAACCGTACTTC. It is translated as CASSRGTEPYF.

This chain connects TRBV25-1 to TRBJ1-6, with 9 bases fitting TRBD1. The ends lost 1 base at V and 5 bases at J; junction bases unmatched: 3. CDR3 length equals 16 residues. Germline V gives CDR1 MGHDK, CDR2 SYGVNS. Here the CDR3 DNA reads TGTGCCAGCAGTGAATGGGGGACAGGGAATAATTCACCCCTCCACTTT. Translating it yields CASSEWGTGNNSPLHF. The full variable domain, in which reference TRBV25-1 and TRBJ1-6 provide the parts outside the CDR3, is EADIYQTPRYLVIGTGKKITLECSQTMGHDKMYWYQQDPGMELHLIHYSYGVNSTEKGDLSSESTVSRIRTEHFPLTLESARPSHTSQYLCASSEWGTGNNSPLHFGNGTRLTVT.

The chain joins TRBV28 to TRBJ1-2, with D hard to call. This CDR3 has 13 residues. V was cut by 5 bases and J by 4 bases, with 11 bases left in between. In germline, CDR1 is MDHEN, CDR2 SYDVKM. In nucleotides, the CDR3 is TGTGCCAGCAGTCTTAAGCGAGTCTATGGCTACACCTTC. Its translation: CASSLKRVYGYTF.

V gene TRBV7-6 combines with J gene TRBJ2-5, with a tentative D call TRBD2 (6 bases). Germline V gives CDR1 SGHVS, CDR2 FNYEAQ. The CDR3 has 14 amino acids. Trimming left V 1 base short and J 5 bases short, with 11 bases between. The CDR3 protein is CASSLEEGTETQYF. The CDR3 DNA follows: TGTGCCAGCAGCTTAGAGGAGGGTACCGAGACCCAGTACTTC. The variable domain in full, with the rest retrieved from reference TRBV7-6 and TRBJ2-5, is GAGVSQSPRYKVTKRGQDVALRCDPISGHVSLYWYRQALGQGPEFLTYFNYEAQQDKSGLPNDRFSAERPEGSISTLTIQRTEQRDSAMYRCASSLEEGTETQYFGPGTRLLVL.

The J gene is TRBJ2-2, the V gene TRBV30; D may be TRBD2 (7 bases). Trimming cost V 0 bases and J 3 bases, with 17 bases left between them. CDR1 GTSNPN and CDR2 SVGIG come from the germline V gene (reference sequence). This CDR3 spans 17 amino acids. CDR3 region: CAWSVSGRGWYTGELFF. CDR3 nucleotide sequence: TGTGCCTGGAGTGTATCGGGGAGGGGGTGGTACACCGGGGAGCTGTTTTTT.

The CDR3 nucleotides read TGTGCCAGCAGTTCCATAACACTCACAGATACGCAGTATTTT. Translating it yields CASSSITLTDTQYF. The J gene is TRBJ2-3, the V gene TRBV6-5; D gene uncertain. Trimming cost V 4 bases and J 2 bases, with 10 bases left between them. Germline V gene data show CDR1 as MNHEY and CDR2 as SVGAGI. The CDR3 contains 14 residues.

The sample holds one count of this clone. This chain joins TRBV7-3 and TRBJ1-1; the D gene is possibly TRBD1 (6 bases). From germline, CDR1 is SGHTA and CDR2 FQGTGA. This CDR3 has 14 amino acids. V lost 2 bases to trimming and J lost 2 bases, with 9 bases between them. Here the CDR3 DNA reads TGTGCCAGCAGCTTAGCGGGACATAACACTGAAGCTTTCTTT. Translating it yields CASSLAGHNTEAFF.

The chain couples TRBV7-7 to TRBJ1-2; unclear D gene. The CDR3 extends over 19 amino acids. Germline V gives CDR1 SSHAT, CDR2 FNYEAQ (reference sequence). The V gene lost 6 bases and the J gene lost 1 base, with 27 bases spanning the gap. CDR3: CASSSVPVPHPALNYGYTF. The CDR3 DNA sequence: TGTGCCAGCAGTTCCGTACCCGTTCCCCACCCGGCCCTTAACTATGGCTACACCTTC.

In its sample, this clone was seen once. The gene calls are TRBV28 and TRBJ1-2, with unresolved D. CDR1 is MDHEN and CDR2 is SYDVKM in the germline V gene. The CDR3 totals 18 residues. The germline V and J ends were trimmed by 5 bases and 0 bases, with 22 bases remaining between them. The CDR3 DNA follows: TGTGCCAGCAGTACCATTCCGGGCCAAATCTATCCTAACTATGGCTACACCTTC. The encoded protein is CASSTIPGQIYPNYGYTF.

The rearrangement links TRBV5-6 to TRBJ2-3, with 11 bases that match TRBD2. Looked up from germline, CDR1 is SGHDT and CDR2 is YYEEEE. This CDR3 has 16 residues. With V trimmed by 5 bases and J by 6 bases, 11 bases remained unmatched. The CDR3 region has the DNA TGTGCCAGCAGGTCCGTAGCGGGGGGGCTAGCGGATACGCAGTATTTT. Translating it yields CASRSVAGGLADTQYF.

V usage is TRBV28 and J usage is TRBJ1-1; D might be TRBD1 (5 bases). CDR1 and CDR2 from the germline V gene are MDHEN and SYDVKM. The CDR3 is 16 residues long. The V end lost 8 bases, the J end lost 4 bases, and 23 bases lay between the germline ends. The CDR3 DNA sequence: TGTGCCAGCCCTCGAACAGGCAATCTATTCCCCACTGAAGCTTTCTTT. Its translation: CASPRTGNLFPTEAFF.

The chain recombines TRBV29-1 with TRBJ2-1; D gene ambiguous. CDR1 and CDR2 (germline): SQVTM, ANQGSEA. The CDR3 sequence is 14 residues long. Trimming removed 8 bases from V and 5 bases from J, with 19 bases in between. In nucleotides, the CDR3 is TGCAGCATCCTCCTGCTAAGCGCCCACAATGAGCAGTTCTTC. It yields the protein CSILLLSAHNEQFF.

The chain links TRBV21-1 to TRBJ2-2; the table's D gene call, TRBD2, was not cross checked with the DNA. TRBV21-1 has pseudogene status. The CDR3 spans 16 residues. The DNA of the CDR3 is TGTGCCAGCAGCAAAGCCCCCGGGTTGAACACCGGGGAGCTGTTTTTT. It is translated as CASSKAPGLNTGELFF.

This clone was observed a single time. The rearrangement links TRBV7-3 to TRBJ2-3, with 12 bases fitting TRBD2. Looked up from germline, CDR1 is SGHTA and CDR2 is FQGTGA. This CDR3 has 20 amino acids. V shed 2 bases, J shed 0 bases, and the junction held 12 bases outside the gene matches. CDR3: CASSLGPSGGAIGSTDTQYF. The CDR3 DNA follows: TGTGCCAGCAGCTTAGGGCCTAGCGGGGGGGCCATCGGTAGCACAGATACGCAGTATTTT.

V and J are TRBV14 and TRBJ1-5; the D gene is possibly TRBD1 (6 bases). V was pared by 1 base and J by 10 bases, with 14 bases between. From germline, CDR1 is SGHDN and CDR2 FVKESK. The CDR3 sequence is 14 residues long. As DNA, the CDR3 is TGTGCCAGCAGCCAAGGGGGGCTCTTCTCACCCCAGCATTTT. Translation gives CASSQGGLFSPQHF.

The chain joins TRBV10-2 to TRBJ2-5; a possible D gene is TRBD1 (5 bases). This CDR3 contains 14 residues. Trimming removed 6 bases at V and 2 bases at J, with 13 bases between. Germline CDR1 reads WSHSY; CDR2 reads SAAADI. The CDR3 coding sequence is TGCGCCAGCAGGAGTGTGGCAGGGCAAGAGACCCAGTACTTC. This encodes CASRSVAGQETQYF.

The chain joins TRBV5-6 to TRBJ2-5; 15 nucleotides line up with TRBD2. Germline V gene lookup returns CDR1 SGHDT and CDR2 YYEEEE. The CDR3 has 19 residues. Trimming cost V 5 bases and J 1 base; bases outside gene matches: 12. CDR3 sequence reads: CASRPYGLAGGPLQETQYF. CDR3 bases: TGTGCCAGCAGACCGTACGGACTAGCGGGGGGGCCACTCCAAGAGACCCAGTACTTC.

The chain recombines TRBV18 with TRBJ2-2; no clear D gene. This CDR3 is built from 14 residues. Germline V gives CDR1 KGHSH, CDR2 LQKENI. Trimming took off 10 bases at V and 0 bases at J, with 12 bases between the two ends. CDR3 residues: CATSRAANTGELFF. The DNA for the CDR3 is TGTGCCACTTCACGGGCTGCGAACACCGGGGAGCTGTTTTTT. The whole variable domain, filled in from reference TRBV18 and TRBJ2-2, reads NAGVMQNPRHLVRRRGQEARLRCSPMKGHSHVYWYRQLPEEGLKFMVYLQKENIIDESGMPKERFSAEFPKEGPSILRIQQVVRGDSAAYFCATSRAANTGELFFGEGSRLTVL.

V is TRBV18 and J is TRBJ2-7, with 7 bases lining up with TRBD1. V trimming: 2 bases; J trimming: 3 bases; junction bases outside the gene matches: 7. The V gene's germline CDR1 is KGHSH and CDR2 LQKENI. This CDR3 contains 15 residues. The CDR3 sequence: CASSPTGTVNYEQYF. The CDR3 coding sequence is TGTGCCAGCTCACCAACCGGGACAGTTAACTACGAGCAGTACTTC.

The chain has TRBV18 and TRBJ2-1; D might be TRBD2 (7 bases). The CDR3 totals 14 residues. Germline CDR1 and CDR2: KGHSH and LQKENI. The V end lost 3 bases, the J end lost 6 bases, and 12 bases lay between the germline ends. The CDR3 bases are TGTGCCAGCTCACCGACGGGGGGCATCAATGAGCAGTTCTTC. Protein sequence: CASSPTGGINEQFF.

This chain uses TRBV7-3 with TRBJ1-6; 11 nucleotides match TRBD1. Germline CDR1 is SGHTA and CDR2 is FQGTGA. Trimming took 1 base from V and 10 from J; bases not matched to a gene: 3. This CDR3 spans 15 amino acids. The CDR3 sequence: CASSLSRDRGSPLHF. The CDR3 bases are TGTGCCAGCAGCTTAAGCCGGGACAGGGGGTCACCCCTCCACTTT.

This chain connects TRBV7-6 to TRBJ2-3; D might be TRBD2 (5 bases). The germline V gene has CDR1 SGHVS and CDR2 FNYEAQ. V lost 6 bases, J lost 2 bases, and 12 bases lay in between. The CDR3 extends over 14 amino acids. In nucleotides, the CDR3 is TGTGCCAGCAGTCGAGGACTCTACACAGATACGCAGTATTTT. Encoded protein: CASSRGLYTDTQYF.

The rearrangement links TRBV27 to TRBJ1-4, with TRBD1 matching over 8 bases. CDR3 length: 15 residues. The germline V gene has CDR1 MNHEY and CDR2 SMNVEV (reference sequence). V lost 5 bases and J lost 7; bases outside the gene matches: 9. CDR3 DNA: TGTGCCAGCAGTCCCAGGACAGGGTACTTTGAAAAACTGTTTTTT. Protein product: CASSPRTGYFEKLFF.